This T cell receptor beta chain was retrieved from a study of T cells of healthy individuals. TCRdb used MiXCR to reprocess the 5' RACE reads, holding one entry per CDR3 protein. This sample carries about 100,000 distinct CDR3 sequences, roughly a sixth of them seen once, and the ten largest clones take approximately 5.7%. Per germline, CDR1 MNHNY and CDR2 SVGAGI (reference sequence). Trimming pared 8 bases from V and 4 bases from J, leaving 14 bases between. CDR3 size: 14 residues. The rearrangement uses TRBV6-6 and TRBJ1-4; D is unresolved. The clonotype comes from a human donor in good health. The CDR3 region has the DNA TGTGCCAGCGACCTAACCGGGAGTAATGAAAAACTGTTTTTT. This translates into CASDLTGSNEKLFF.